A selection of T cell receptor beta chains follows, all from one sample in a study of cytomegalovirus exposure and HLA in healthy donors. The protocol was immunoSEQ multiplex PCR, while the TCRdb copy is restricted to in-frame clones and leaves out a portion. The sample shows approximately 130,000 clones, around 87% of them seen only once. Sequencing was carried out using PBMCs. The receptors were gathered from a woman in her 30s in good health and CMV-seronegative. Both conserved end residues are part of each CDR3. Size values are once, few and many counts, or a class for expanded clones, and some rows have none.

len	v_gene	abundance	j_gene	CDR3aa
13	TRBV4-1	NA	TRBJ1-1	CASSQIKNTEAFF
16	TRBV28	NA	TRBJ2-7	CASSGRGQGALREQYF
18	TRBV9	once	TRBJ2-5	CASSQSTSGGLSRETQYF
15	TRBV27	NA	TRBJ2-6	CASSLSGAGANVLTF
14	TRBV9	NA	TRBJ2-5	CASSATGSQETQYF
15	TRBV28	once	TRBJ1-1	CASRPPQGVSTEAFF
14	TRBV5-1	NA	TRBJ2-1	CASSLGGRSEEQFF
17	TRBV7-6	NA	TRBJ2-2	CASSPRTGLANTGELFF
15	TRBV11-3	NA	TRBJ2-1	CASSPRLAGGNEQFF
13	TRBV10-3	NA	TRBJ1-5	CAISETADQPQHF
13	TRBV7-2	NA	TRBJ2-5	CASSSHKFETQYF
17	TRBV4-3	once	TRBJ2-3	CASSQDHSGGAPDTQYF
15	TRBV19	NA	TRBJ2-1	CASQLTGGPYNEQFF
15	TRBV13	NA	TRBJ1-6	CASSYGTENNSPLHF
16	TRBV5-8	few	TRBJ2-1	CASSLGQLLAENEQFF
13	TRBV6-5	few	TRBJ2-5	CASSRTEQETQYF
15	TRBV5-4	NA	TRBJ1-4	CASSLAGGENEKLFF
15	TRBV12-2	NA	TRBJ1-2	CASRLWCGDRDGYTF
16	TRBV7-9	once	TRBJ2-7	CASSLAGDSSRSKQYF
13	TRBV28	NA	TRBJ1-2	CASSWTGIYGYTF
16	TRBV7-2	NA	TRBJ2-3	CASSLSLAGGTDTQYF
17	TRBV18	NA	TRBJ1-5	CASSPQPTDRGRQPQHF
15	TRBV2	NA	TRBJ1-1	CASSERTGGGTEAFF
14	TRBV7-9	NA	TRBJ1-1	CASSLAARHTEAFF
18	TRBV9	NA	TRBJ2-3	CASSVGVGRASSTDTQYF
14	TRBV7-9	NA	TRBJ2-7	CASSLGVRGYEQYF
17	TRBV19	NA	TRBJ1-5	CASSIVAGGYSNQPQHF
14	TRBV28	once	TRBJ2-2	CASSFVRVGGELFF
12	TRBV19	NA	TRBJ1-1	CASRYRGTEAFF
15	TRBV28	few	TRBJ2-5	CASSESQRVTGGPYF
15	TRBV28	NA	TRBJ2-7	CASSSIGQGYYEQYF
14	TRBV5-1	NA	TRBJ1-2	CASSTGKANYGYTF
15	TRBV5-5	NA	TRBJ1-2	CASRSGLGVFYGYTF
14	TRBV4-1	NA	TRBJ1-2	CASSQYDRFYGYTF
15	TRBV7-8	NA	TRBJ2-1	CASRPLGRGILEQFF
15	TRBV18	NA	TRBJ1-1	CASSPRTGENAEAFF
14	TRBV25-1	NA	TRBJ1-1	CASTKAGLSTEAFF
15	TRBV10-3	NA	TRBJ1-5	CAISAGTGKNQPQHF
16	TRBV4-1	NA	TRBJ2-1	CASSQPRQGARNEQFF
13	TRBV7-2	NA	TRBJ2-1	CASRRTGEGSKFF
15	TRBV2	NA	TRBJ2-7	CASSGALAGDYEQYF
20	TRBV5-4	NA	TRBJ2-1	CASSPGTSGSWRRSYNEQFF
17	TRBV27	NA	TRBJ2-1	CASSSRLGIAQHNEQFF
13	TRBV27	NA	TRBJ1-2	CASLGQGDYGYTF
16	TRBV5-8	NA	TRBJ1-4	CASNWGGTGINEKLFF
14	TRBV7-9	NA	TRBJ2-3	CASSFAGDTDTQYF
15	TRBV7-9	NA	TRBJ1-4	CASSLALQGGEKLFF
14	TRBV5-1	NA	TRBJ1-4	CASSSGQINEKLFF
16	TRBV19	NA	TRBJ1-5	CASSIPGRVCNQPQHF
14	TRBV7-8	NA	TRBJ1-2	CASSLYGDSDGYTF
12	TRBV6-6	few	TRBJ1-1	CASHRGVTEAFF
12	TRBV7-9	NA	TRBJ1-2	CASREAGEGYTF
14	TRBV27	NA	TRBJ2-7	CASSSGLAPLEQYF